A single sample is the source of the 23 T cell receptor beta chains below, sequenced in a study of identical twins. TCRdb called the 5' RACE reads again in MiXCR, with one record for every CDR3 protein. The sample contains hundreds of thousands of distinct CDR3 sequences, 24% of which appear only once. These same records also appear under a second study, on T cells expressing NK-cell markers.

The sequencing sample was made of CD4+ T cells sorted from blood. The receptors shown here come from a woman younger than 35 in good health.

V and J are TRBV10-2 and TRBJ1-2, with 8 bases that match TRBD1. The CDR3 runs 15 residues. The V gene end was trimmed by 3 bases and the J gene end by 5 bases; junction bases not matched to a gene: 8. CDR1 WSHSY and CDR2 SAAADI come from the germline V gene. In DNA form, the CDR3 reads TGCGCCAGCAGTGAATTTGGACAGGGTAGATATGGCTACACCTTC. Translated, it gives CASSEFGQGRYGYTF.

This clonotype has just a few counts. The V and J genes are TRBV10-2 and TRBJ2-3; D unclear. V was cut by 4 bases and J by 6 bases, with 11 bases left in between. There are 13 residues in the CDR3. The germline gives CDR1 WSHSY, CDR2 SAAADI. CDR3 region: CASSGMTEDTQYF. The CDR3 nucleotides read TGCGCCAGCAGTGGGATGACCGAGGATACGCAGTATTTT.

This sequence joins TRBV12-3 or TRBV12-4 and TRBJ2-5; D gene ambiguous. Trimming pared 2 bases from V and 4 bases from J, leaving 8 bases between. The CDR3 sequence is 13 residues long. The CDR3 region is CASSLLRLETQYF. CDR3 in DNA: TGTGCCAGCAGTTTATTGCGTTTAGAGACCCAGTACTTC.

The CDR3: CASSYPSGPTDTQYF. The CDR3, as DNA: TGTGCCAGCAGTTACCCCAGCGGGCCCACAGATACGCAGTATTTT. V and J are TRBV6-2 or TRBV6-3 and TRBJ2-3, with D possibly being TRBD2 (6 bases). The CDR3 runs 15 residues. Trimming cost V 2 bases and J 2 bases, with 11 bases left between them. Germline V gene lookup returns CDR1 MNHEY and CDR2 SVGEGT.

The chain links TRBV12-3 or TRBV12-4 to TRBJ2-2; D is ambiguous. Trimming removed 1 base at V and 7 bases at J, with 7 bases between. This CDR3 region has 13 residues. CDR3 sequence reads: CASSLGVVGELFF. The CDR3, as DNA: TGTGCCAGCAGTTTAGGGGTGGTCGGGGAGCTGTTTTTT.

This clonotype appeared a few times. The chain links TRBV27 to TRBJ1-5; no reliable D call. V was trimmed by 2 bases and J by 4 bases, leaving 9 bases between them. CDR1 and CDR2 (germline): MNHEY, SMNVEV (reference sequence). This CDR3 comprises 14 residues. Written as DNA, the CDR3 is TGTGCCAGCAGTTTAAGTTTGGGGAATCAGCCCCAGCATTTT. Translating gives CASSLSLGNQPQHF.

CDR3 in DNA: TGCGCCAGCAGCCAATACAAGGGACTAGCGTTCTACAATGAGCAGTTCTTC. As protein: CASSQYKGLAFYNEQFF. The chain has TRBV4-3 and TRBJ2-1; TRBD2 agrees at 10 bases. Germline V gives CDR1 LGHNA, CDR2 YSLEER. The CDR3 has 17 amino acids. V dropped 2 bases and J dropped 3; count of bases not matched to a gene: 7.

This chain joins TRBV7-2 and TRBJ2-2; 8 bases fit TRBD1. Germline CDR1 is SGHTA and CDR2 is FQGNSA. The CDR3 sequence is 16 residues long. Trimming removed 5 bases from V and 7 bases from J; junction bases left unmatched: 12. This CDR3 is CASSLRTGSYIGELFF. As DNA, the CDR3 is TGTGCCAGCAGCCTGCGGACAGGGTCGTACATCGGGGAGCTGTTTTTT.

In this sample, this clonotype turned up a few times. The chain is built from TRBV20-1 and TRBJ1-2; D call uncertain. V was trimmed by 0 bases and J by 8 bases, leaving 13 bases between them. Per the germline V gene, CDR1 is DFQATT and CDR2 is SNEGSKA (reference sequence). The CDR3 loop spans 13 amino acids. CDR3 nucleotides: TGCAGTGCTAGAGATCGTGCCAGGCTGGGCTACACCTTC. Translating it yields CSARDRARLGYTF.

This chain joins TRBV7-9 and TRBJ1-2, with D unresolved. CDR3 length: 13 amino acids. The V gene's germline CDR1 is SEHNR and CDR2 FQNEAQ (reference sequence). Trimming removed 1 base from V and 6 bases from J, with 9 bases in between. In DNA, the CDR3 is TGTGCCAGCAGCTTAGACCGGATGGATGGCTACACCTTC. Translated: CASSLDRMDGYTF. The full variable domain, its missing parts supplied by reference TRBV7-9 and TRBJ1-2, is DTGVSQNPRHKITKRGQNVTFRCDPISEHNRLYWYRQTLGQGPEFLTYFQNEAQLEKSRLLSDRFSAERPKGSFSTLEIQRTEQGDSAMYLCASSLDRMDGYTFGSGTRLTVV.

This chain uses TRBV10-3 with TRBJ1-2; unclear D gene. Trimming removed 4 bases from V and 3 bases from J, with 18 bases in between. The CDR3 has 16 amino acids. Germline V gene sequence: CDR1 ENHRY, CDR2 SYGVKD. CDR3 in DNA: TGTGCCATCAGTGGGAAGTCGGTAGGGCGTCACTATGGCTACACCTTC. Protein: CAISGKSVGRHYGYTF.

The CDR3 DNA sequence: TGTGCCAGCAGCCAAGATCTAGGGGGTACTCCGGAGGACGAGCAGTACTTC. This codes for CASSQDLGGTPEDEQYF. The chain combines TRBV3-1 with TRBJ2-7; D may be TRBD1 (6 bases). CDR3 length equals 17 residues. Per the germline V gene, CDR1 is LGHDT and CDR2 is YNNKEL (reference sequence). The V end lost 0 bases, the J end lost 5 bases, and 20 bases lay between the germline ends.

Ten or more counts support this clonotype. The genes are TRBV15 and TRBJ1-2; D is undetermined. This CDR3 is built from 15 residues. CDR1 is LNHNV, CDR2 YYDKDF, per germline (reference sequence). Trimming cost V 0 bases and J 8 bases, with 16 bases left between them. In DNA form, the CDR3 reads TGTGCCACCAGCAGAGATATGACTTTCCCTTCGGGCTACACCTTC. Amino acid sequence: CATSRDMTFPSGYTF.

This rearrangement joins TRBV4-3 to TRBJ2-5; 9 positions match TRBD2. The V and J ends lost 4 bases and 4 bases, in that order; junction bases with no gene match: 4. There are 14 residues in the CDR3. Germline CDR1 reads LGHNA; CDR2 reads YSLEER. CDR3: CASSRAGGVETQYF. Here the CDR3 DNA reads TGCGCCAGCAGCCGAGCGGGAGGAGTAGAGACCCAGTACTTC.

This clonotype was counted only a few times. This chain links TRBV9 with TRBJ1-1; the D is unclear. Germline V gene sequence: CDR1 SGDLS, CDR2 YYNGEE. The CDR3 length is 15 residues. Trimming removed 0 bases at V and 0 bases at J, with 9 bases between. The CDR3 coding sequence is TGTGCCAGCAGCGTAGTAAGCGGCATGAACACTGAAGCTTTCTTT. It specifies CASSVVSGMNTEAFF.

This clonotype occurred a few times. This chain connects TRBV6-2 or TRBV6-3 to TRBJ1-5; D is undetermined. CDR1 and CDR2 (germline): MNHEY, SVGEGT. The germline V and J ends were trimmed by 1 base and 7 bases, with 5 bases remaining between them. The CDR3 covers 12 residues. The DNA for the CDR3 is TGTGCCAGCAGTTACTATGGGCAGCCCCAGCATTTT. Amino acids: CASSYYGQPQHF.

This clonotype has just a few counts. The chain links TRBV11-2 to TRBJ2-2; no clear D gene. The germline gives CDR1 SGHAT, CDR2 FQNNGV. V was trimmed by 0 bases and J by 5 bases, leaving 10 bases between them. The CDR3 has 15 residues. Here the CDR3 reads CASSLERIGTGELFF. The CDR3 bases are TGTGCCAGCAGCTTAGAGAGGATAGGGACCGGGGAGCTGTTTTTT.

The chain joins TRBV29-1 to TRBJ2-1; 10 bases align to TRBD2. The CDR3 is 14 amino acids. With V trimmed by 7 bases and J by 2 bases, 5 bases remained unmatched. The germline gives CDR1 SQVTM, CDR2 ANQGSEA. DNA of the CDR3: TGCAGCGCCTTGCTAGCGGGAGCCTACAATGAGCAGTTCTTC. This codes for CSALLAGAYNEQFF.

CDR3 loop: CASSYSRVRVVNQPQHF. CDR3 DNA sequence: TGTGCCAGCAGTTACTCGCGCGTACGGGTAGTAAATCAGCCCCAGCATTTT. The chain joins TRBV6-5 to TRBJ1-5; D is unresolved. The length of the CDR3 is 17 residues. The V gene's germline CDR1 is MNHEY and CDR2 SVGAGI. Trimming removed 0 bases at V and 4 bases at J, with 16 bases between.

This clonotype was seen repeatedly, ten times or more. This chain joins TRBV27 and TRBJ2-1, with 8 bases identical to TRBD2. V lost 2 bases to trimming and J lost 11 bases; unmatched junction nucleotides: 14. Germline assignment: CDR1 MNHEY and CDR2 SMNVEV (reference sequence). CDR3 length: 16 amino acids. CDR3 amino acids: CASSLGAGDPLRQQFF. The CDR3 DNA reads as TGTGCCAGCAGTTTAGGAGCGGGGGACCCTTTAAGACAGCAGTTCTTC.

In this sample, this clonotype turned up many times. The rearrangement uses TRBV12-3 or TRBV12-4 and TRBJ2-5; 7 bases map to TRBD1. The CDR3 is made up of 12 amino acids. After removal of 3 bases from V and 7 bases from J, the junction contained 2 bases not matched to a gene. The DNA for the CDR3 is TGTGCCAGCAGTTTCAGACAGGGGACCCAGTACTTC. As protein: CASSFRQGTQYF.

This clonotype has just a few counts. The V call is TRBV10-3, the J call TRBJ2-4; 7 bases are a match to TRBD2. The germline CDR1 and CDR2 sequences are ENHRY and SYGVKD. This CDR3 spans 16 amino acids. V shed 4 bases, J shed 2 bases, and the junction held 8 bases outside the gene matches. CDR3 protein: CAISVGTTPSKNIQYF. CDR3 nucleotides: TGTGCCATCAGTGTGGGGACTACCCCTTCCAAAAACATTCAGTACTTC.

There are a few counts of this clonotype. The chain recombines TRBV7-9 with TRBJ2-5; a weak D match, TRBD2 (5 bases). The ends were cut back, 3 bases at V and 3 bases at J, with 14 bases in the middle. The CDR3 has 15 amino acids. Looked up from germline, CDR1 is SEHNR and CDR2 is FQNEAQ (reference sequence). CDR3 sequence (DNA): TGTGCCAGCAGCTTCGACGAAAGGACTGAAGAGACCCAGTACTTC. This codes for CASSFDERTEETQYF.